This TCR beta chain was observed in a study of cytomegalovirus exposure and HLA in healthy donors. V lost 0 bases, J lost 6 bases, and 7 bases lay in between. The CDR3 totals 13 residues. Germline loops: CDR1 SGHTA, CDR2 FQGTGA. PCR involved 60 Vbeta and 13 Jbeta primers. Sequencing used immunoSEQ multiplex PCR; TCRdb keeps in-frame clones, though not all of them. The sample gives around 170,000 clones, about 85% of which show up once; 1% to 1.5% is in the top ten. The sample consisted of PBMCs. The receptor was derived from a man aged 50-59 years in good health and CMV-seropositive. The chain links TRBV7-3 to TRBJ2-3; D not resolved. CDR3 DNA sequence: TGTGCCAGCAGCTTAACCCCGTCGGATACGCAGTATTTT. Residues: CASSLTPSDTQYF. Supplemented by reference TRBV7-3 and TRBJ2-3, the full variable domain reads GAGVSQTPSNKVTEKGKYVELRCDPISGHTALYWYRQSLGQGPEFLIYFQGTGAADDSGLPNDRFFAVRPEGSVSTLKIQRTERGDSAVYLCASSLTPSDTQYFGPGTRLTVL.